Given below is one T cell receptor (beta chain) in context. The data stem from a study of blood T cell repertoires in COVID-19. The wider study: The United States, Italy and Spain supplied acute and convalescent COVID-19 samples. The cDNA or gDNA used as material had been derived from T cells, B-cell-depleted T cells, or PBMCs.

The length of the CDR3 is 13 residues. CDR1 and CDR2 (germline): MNHEY, SMNVEV (reference sequence). V was trimmed by 3 bases and J by 7 bases, leaving 12 bases between them. The protocol was immunoSEQ multiplex PCR, while the TCRdb copy is restricted to in-frame clones and leaves out a portion. The sample has approximately 210,000 clones; approximately 86% are singletons. This chain uses TRBV27 with TRBJ1-2; maybe TRBD1 (6 bases). The TCR was taken from a man younger than 30 with active or convalescent COVID-19. Material: peripheral blood. CDR3: CASSFWDNSGYTF. The DNA for the CDR3 is TGTGCCAGCAGTTTCTGGGACAACAGTGGCTACACCTTC.